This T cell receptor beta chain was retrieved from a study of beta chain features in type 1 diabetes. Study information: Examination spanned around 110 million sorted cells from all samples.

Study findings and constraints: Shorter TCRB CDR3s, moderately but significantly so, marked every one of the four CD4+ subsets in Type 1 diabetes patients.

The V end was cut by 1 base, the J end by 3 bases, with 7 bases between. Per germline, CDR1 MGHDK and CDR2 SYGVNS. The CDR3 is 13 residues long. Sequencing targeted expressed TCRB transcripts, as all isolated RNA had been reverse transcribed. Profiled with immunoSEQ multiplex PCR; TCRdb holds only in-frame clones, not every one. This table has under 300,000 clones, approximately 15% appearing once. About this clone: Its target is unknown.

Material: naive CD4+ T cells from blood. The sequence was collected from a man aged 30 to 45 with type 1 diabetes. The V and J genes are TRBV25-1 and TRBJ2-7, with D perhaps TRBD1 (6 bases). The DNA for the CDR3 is TGTGCCAGCAGTGAATGGGACAACTACGAGCAGTACTTC. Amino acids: CASSEWDNYEQYF.